The 11 T cell receptor beta chains below were found in one sample sequenced in a study of glioma-infiltrating T cells. Using RNA template, CDR3s of TCR alpha and beta were amplified with iRepertoire arm-PCR. TCRdb reprocessed the multiplex PCR reads with MiXCR, giving one entry per CDR3 protein. Of approximately 190,000 distinct CDR3 sequences in the sample, approximately 30% were seen once. Sequenced: glioma tissue, nonneoplastic brain tissue, or PBMCs (not recorded which). Receptors were obtained from a human donor with low-grade glioma or glioblastoma, undergoing nonglioma brain surgery, or in good health (not recorded which).

This clonotype showed up just a few times. This could be a read error, since a much larger clone is one nucleotide away. The gene calls are TRBV6-1 and TRBJ2-1, with 10 positions matching TRBD1. Trimming removed 6 bases from V and 14 bases from J; junction bases left unmatched: 7. This CDR3 has 12 residues. Looked up from germline, CDR1 is MNHNS and CDR2 is SASEGT. The CDR3 DNA reads as TGTGCCAGCAGATTGCTCGGACAGGGGGAGTTCTTC. Residues: CASRLLGQGEFF.

This clonotype was observed many times. This chain connects TRBV27 to TRBJ1-5, with 7 bases identical to TRBD1. In germline, CDR1 is MNHEY, CDR2 SMNVEV (reference sequence). The length of the CDR3 is 14 residues. J was trimmed by 4 bases and V by 5 bases; bases with no gene match: 5. For the CDR3, the DNA is TGTGCCAGCAGTCCTTCGACAGGGAATCAGCCCCAGCATTTT. It encodes CASSPSTGNQPQHF.

V is TRBV4-2 and J is TRBJ1-4, with D unresolved. Germline CDR1 LGHNA, CDR2 YNFKEQ. The CDR3 is 16 amino acids. The V end lost 1 base, the J end lost 8 bases, and 17 bases lay between the germline ends. CDR3 sequence reads: CASSQVPGEVREKLFF. CDR3 coding DNA: TGTGCCAGCAGCCAAGTTCCAGGTGAAGTTCGGGAAAAACTGTTTTTT.

This clonotype occurred once. Relative to the germline gene, one junction end is altered; a read error may explain this. The chain uses TRBV4-2 and TRBJ2-5, with 15 bases fitting TRBD2. CDR1 and CDR2 (germline): LGHNA, YNFKEQ. CDR3 length equals 18 residues. The CDR3 sequence: CASSQRPGLAGGMETQHF. The CDR3 DNA sequence: TGTGCCAGCAGCCAACGCCCGGGACTAGCGGGAGGAATGGAGACCCAGCACTTC.

In this sample, this clonotype turned up many times. This chain joins TRBV2 and TRBJ2-7; 12 nucleotides agree with TRBD2. This CDR3 has 14 residues. The germline V gene encodes CDR1 SNHLY and CDR2 FYNNEI. V gave up 7 bases and J gave up 2 bases; unmatched junction bases: 3. CDR3 region: CASIWTSGTYEQYF. CDR3 in DNA: TGTGCCAGCATTTGGACTAGCGGGACCTACGAGCAGTACTTC.

This clonotype has just a few counts. V usage is TRBV12-3 or TRBV12-4 and J usage is TRBJ1-1, with TRBD1 matching 10 bases. The J segment lost 11 bases and the V segment lost 5 bases, leaving 14 bases of the junction unmatched. The CDR3 sequence is 15 residues long. Here the CDR3 DNA reads TGTGCCAGCAGTCTCGATCGGACAGGGGGAGATGAGGCTTTCTTT. Translation: CASSLDRTGGDEAFF.

Worth noting for this clonotype: With a much larger clone just one base away, this may be a read error. This chain uses TRBV6-5 with TRBJ2-3, with 7 bases aligning to TRBD1. J gave up 6 bases and V 7 bases, and 10 bases lay outside the gene matches. The germline V gene encodes CDR1 MNHEY and CDR2 SVGAGI. The CDR3 contains 14 residues. The CDR3 DNA is TGTGCCAGCATCACGGACAGGCCCCCCGATACGCAGTATTTT. Residues: CASITDRPPDTQYF.

Many counts were recorded for this clonotype. The chain links TRBV6-1 to TRBJ2-5; the D gene is possibly TRBD1 (6 bases). The CDR3 covers 13 residues. Trimming stripped 7 bases from V and 5 bases from J, with 14 bases between. Germline V CDR1 and CDR2: MNHNS, SASEGT. The CDR3 DNA reads TGTGCCAGCACCTACAGGGTGCTTGAGACCCAGTACTTC. Residues: CASTYRVLETQYF.

The J gene is TRBJ2-5, the V gene TRBV19; no firm D call. Looked up from germline, CDR1 is LNHDA and CDR2 is SQIVND (reference sequence). Trimming removed 5 bases from V and 1 base from J, with 8 bases in between. The CDR3 loop spans 13 amino acids. CDR3 nucleotides: TGTGCCAGTAGTGCTGATCGCCAAGAGACCCAGTACTTC. Its protein product is CASSADRQETQYF.

In this sample, this clonotype turned up many times. The chain recombines TRBV3-1 with TRBJ2-7; no firm D call. The CDR3 contains 16 residues. CDR1 and CDR2 from the germline V gene are LGHDT and YNNKEL (reference sequence). V lost 0 bases and J lost 0, with 12 bases in between. In DNA form, the CDR3 reads TGTGCCAGCAGCCAAGATGGTCAGGCGAGCTCCTACGAGCAGTACTTC. Translated, it gives CASSQDGQASSYEQYF.

This clonotype was detected ten times or more. The chain combines TRBV20-1 with TRBJ2-2, with D perhaps matching TRBD2 (7 bases). CDR3 length: 14 amino acids. Trimming stripped 3 bases from V and 4 bases from J, with 12 bases between. The germline gives CDR1 DFQATT, CDR2 SNEGSKA (reference sequence). The CDR3 here is CSASGLGGTGELFF. The DNA of the CDR3 is TGCAGTGCTAGTGGACTAGGGGGCACCGGGGAGCTGTTTTTT.